The 11 T cell receptor beta chains below were found in one sample sequenced in a study of blood T cell repertoires in COVID-19 (TCRdb year 2020). Library preparation used the immunoSEQ multiplex PCR assay. The clones in this table, taken by TCRdb from immuneACCESS, are in-frame only. Not every clone is retained; where verified, under half of the shortfall comes from an unresolved V gene, and the cause of the rest is unknown. The sample table lists 200,000 to 250,000 clones, approximately 90% of them with a count of one. About 12% of the sample goes to the ten largest clones. Material: peripheral blood. The receptors stem from a woman aged 18-29 years who had recovered from COVID-19.

The chain has TRBV27 and TRBJ2-3, with TRBD1 identical over 9 bases. The CDR3 has 15 amino acids. Germline loops: CDR1 MNHEY, CDR2 SMNVEV (reference sequence). V lost 6 bases and J lost 4; bases outside the gene matches: 8. The CDR3 nucleotides read TGTGCCAGCAGCCAGGGGACAGGGACCTCAGATACGCAGTATTTT. It translates to CASSQGTGTSDTQYF.

As for this clone: The germline gene is not matched at one end of the junction; a read error may be the cause. This sequence joins TRBV7-2 and TRBJ1-1; no clear D gene. Germline CDR1 is SGHTA and CDR2 is FQGNSA. This CDR3 spans 14 amino acids. The CDR3 is CATSLDALIQKAFF. The CDR3 DNA sequence: TGTGCCACCAGCTTAGACGCTCTCATTCAGAAAGCTTTCTTT.

The gene calls are TRBV27 and TRBJ2-7, with D hard to call. This CDR3 region has 13 residues. Germline-derived CDR1 and CDR2 are MNHEY and SMNVEV (reference sequence). V lost 3 bases, J lost 5 bases, and 11 bases lay in between. The CDR3, as DNA: TGTGCCAGCAGTTTTCGGTCGCCTAACGAGCAGTACTTC. Amino acid sequence: CASSFRSPNEQYF.

Regarding this clone: One junction end does not reproduce the germline sequence, and a read error may be involved. The CDR3 sequence is CASSAGQTSIDTQYF. CDR3 bases: TGTGCCAGCAGTGCAGGACAGACTAGCATAGATACGCAGTATTTT. The chain employs TRBV27 and TRBJ2-3; tentative D call: TRBD2 (7 bases). In germline, CDR1 is MNHEY, CDR2 SMNVEV (reference sequence). The CDR3 consists of 15 residues.

V is TRBV30 and J is TRBJ1-6, with D possibly being TRBD1 (5 bases). The CDR3 covers 16 residues. Germline V lookup: CDR1 GTSNPN, CDR2 SVGIG (reference sequence). Trimming removed 1 base at V and 2 bases at J, with 12 bases between. CDR3: CAWSGFGRAYNSPLHF. The CDR3 nucleotides are TGTGCCTGGAGTGGATTCGGCAGGGCCTATAATTCACCCCTCCACTTT.

The chain uses TRBV4-3 and TRBJ1-1; 7 bases agree with TRBD1. The CDR3 loop spans 15 amino acids. The V gene's germline CDR1 is LGHNA and CDR2 YSLEER. The V gene end was trimmed by 0 bases and the J gene end by 1 base; junction bases not matched to a gene: 2. The CDR3 DNA follows: TGCGCCAGCAGCCAAGATAGACAGGGGAACACTGAAGCTTTCTTT. This gives the protein CASSQDRQGNTEAFF.

This rearrangement joins TRBV30 to TRBJ1-2, with D possibly matching TRBD1 (6 bases). Looked up from germline, CDR1 is GTSNPN and CDR2 is SVGIG (reference sequence). This CDR3 is 14 amino acids long. The CDR3 DNA is TGTGCGTCCGGGACACAGAGTTTGCTCTCGGGCTACACCTTC. The encoded protein is CASGTQSLLSGYTF.

This chain links TRBV2 with TRBJ2-7, with TRBD2 matching over 10 bases. The CDR3 spans 14 residues. The V segment lost 3 bases and the J segment 7 bases; nucleotides outside the gene matches: 6. The germline V gene has CDR1 SNHLY and CDR2 FYNNEI. CDR3 residues: CASSDGAGGREQYF. CDR3 DNA sequence: TGTGCCAGCAGTGACGGAGCGGGAGGGAGAGAGCAGTACTTC.

The chain combines TRBV29-1 with TRBJ2-1; tentative D call: TRBD2 (5 bases). Trimming shortened V by 3 bases and J by 8 bases, and 14 bases separated the two germline ends. This CDR3 is built from 13 residues. Looked up from germline, CDR1 is SQVTM and CDR2 is ANQGSEA. This chain's CDR3 is CSVDSFPEDEQFF. CDR3 nucleotide sequence: TGCAGCGTTGATTCGTTTCCGGAGGATGAGCAGTTCTTC.

This clone was detected a few times. CDR3 amino acids: CASSLISENEQFF. The DNA of the CDR3 is TGTGCCAGCAGCTTGATTAGCGAGAATGAGCAGTTCTTC. The chain has TRBV5-4 and TRBJ2-1, with D possibly TRBD2 on 5 matching bases. CDR1 and CDR2 from the germline V gene are SGHNT and YYREEE (reference sequence). V was shortened by 1 base and J by 7 bases, with 9 bases between the two germline ends. There are 13 residues in the CDR3. The full variable domain, completed using reference TRBV5-4 and TRBJ2-1, is ETGVTQSPTHLIKTRGQQVTLRCSSQSGHNTVSWYQQALGQGPQFIFQYYREEENGRGNFPPRFSGLQFPNYSSELNVNALELDDSALYLCASSLISENEQFFGPGTRLTVL.

The chain joins TRBV13 to TRBJ2-7; a weak D match, TRBD1 (6 bases). Germline loops: CDR1 PRHDT, CDR2 FYEKMQ (reference sequence). CDR3 length equals 12 residues. Trimming left V 5 bases short and J 2 bases short, with 7 bases between. The CDR3, as DNA: TGTGCCAGCAGCCAGGGGACCTACGAGCAGTACTTC. This gives the protein CASSQGTYEQYF.